This entry lists 25 T cell receptor beta chains sequenced from one sample in a study of cytomegalovirus exposure and HLA in healthy donors. Vbeta (60) and Jbeta (13) primers were used in the PCR. Sequencing was performed with immunoSEQ multiplex PCR; in TCRdb, only in-frame clones are kept and a portion is missing. This table has about 130,000 clones, 74% appearing once. The sequenced material came from PBMCs. These receptors all stem from a man between 40 and 49 years old in good health and CMV-seropositive.

CDR3 DNA: TGTGCCAGCTCACGGGGCAGCGACTATGGCTACACCTTC. It specifies CASSRGSDYGYTF. The chain carries TRBV18 and TRBJ1-2; D may be TRBD1 (5 bases). V was pared by 4 bases and J by 3 bases, with 9 bases between. Germline assignment: CDR1 KGHSH and CDR2 LQKENI. CDR3 length: 13 residues. The full variable domain, rest sourced from reference TRBV18 and TRBJ1-2, is NAGVMQNPRHLVRRRGQEARLRCSPMKGHSHVYWYRQLPEEGLKFMVYLQKENIIDESGMPKERFSAEFPKEGPSILRIQQVVRGDSAAYFCASSRGSDYGYTFGSGTRLTVV.

This chain connects TRBV7-6 to TRBJ2-1, with 7 bases fitting TRBD2. The V segment lost 4 bases and the J segment 5 bases; nucleotides outside the gene matches: 5. Germline V CDR1 and CDR2: SGHVS, FNYEAQ. This CDR3 contains 14 residues. The CDR3 sequence is CASSYGGGDNEQFF. CDR3 nucleotides: TGTGCCAGCAGCTATGGGGGGGGTGACAATGAGCAGTTCTTC.

The genes are TRBV27 and TRBJ2-2; 7 nucleotides match TRBD1. The CDR3 is made up of 13 amino acids. Unmatched junction bases numbered 4, after V lost 8 bases and J lost 4 bases. The germline CDR1 and CDR2 sequences are MNHEY and SMNVEV (reference sequence). CDR3 sequence (DNA): TGTGCCAGCGTTAGGGGGCGCACCGGGGAGCTGTTTTTT. Translation gives CASVRGRTGELFF.

This clone was counted between two and nine times. V is TRBV27 and J is TRBJ1-2; D call uncertain. The CDR3 runs to 13 residues. The V and J ends lost 6 bases and 4 bases respectively, with 12 bases between them. Germline V gene lookup returns CDR1 MNHEY and CDR2 SMNVEV (reference sequence). The CDR3 DNA reads as TGTGCCAGCAGACTAGGACCGGGCTATGGCTACACCTTC. Translating gives CASRLGPGYGYTF.

The sample holds a few counts of this clone. V and J are TRBV27 and TRBJ2-2; tentatively, D is TRBD2 (6 bases). V lost 0 bases and J 7 bases, leaving 6 bases between the germline ends. Germline CDR1 is MNHEY and CDR2 is SMNVEV (reference sequence). This CDR3 is 13 amino acids long. The CDR3 sequence is CASSLSRGGELFF. The CDR3 nucleotides read TGTGCCAGCAGTTTATCGCGGGGCGGGGAGCTGTTTTTT.

The chain recombines TRBV5-8 with TRBJ2-7; no clear D. V gave up 3 bases and J gave up 2 bases, with 9 bases separating them. Germline loops: CDR1 SGHTS, CDR2 YDEGEE. The CDR3 has 13 residues. DNA for the CDR3: TGTGCCAGCAGCTCAGGCAGAGCCTACGAGCAGTACTTC. Its translation: CASSSGRAYEQYF.

V is TRBV15 and J is TRBJ2-7; D possibly corresponds to TRBD1 (5 bases). Trimming took off 0 bases at V and 9 bases at J, with 9 bases between the two ends. Germline lookup yields CDR1 LNHNV and CDR2 YYDKDF (reference sequence). This CDR3 is built from 12 residues. CDR3 region: CATSREDRMQYF. CDR3 coding DNA: TGTGCCACCAGCAGAGAAGACAGAATGCAGTACTTC.

The V gene is TRBV9, the J gene TRBJ2-1; D might be TRBD2 (5 bases). V dropped 4 bases and J dropped 9 bases, with 11 bases sitting between them. This CDR3 is built from 12 residues. Germline V gene lookup returns CDR1 SGDLS and CDR2 YYNGEE. CDR3: CASSPSGSEQFF. DNA for the CDR3: TGTGCCAGCAGCCCCTCGGGGTCTGAGCAGTTCTTC.

This clone came up once. V and J are TRBV6-5 and TRBJ2-7, with D possibly matching TRBD1 (7 bases). Trimming took off 5 bases at V and 6 bases at J, with 11 bases between the two ends. The CDR3 covers 12 residues. CDR1 is MNHEY and CDR2 is SVGAGI in the germline V gene. In nucleotides, the CDR3 is TGTGCCAGCAGTAACAGGGGAGGCGAGCAGTACTTC. This codes for CASSNRGGEQYF.

This sequence joins TRBV7-3 and TRBJ2-5; maybe TRBD2 (6 bases). This CDR3 has 15 amino acids. Germline CDR1 reads SGHTA; CDR2 reads FQGTGA. Trimming took 0 bases from V and 5 from J, leaving 13 bases between them. CDR3 DNA: TGTGCCAGCAGCTTAACGGGACTCGGAGCGGAGACCCAGTACTTC. It yields the protein CASSLTGLGAETQYF.

The count of this clone is one. The chain joins TRBV4-1 to TRBJ2-1, with D perhaps TRBD1 (5 bases). From germline, CDR1 is MGHRA and CDR2 YSYEKL. The CDR3 loop spans 15 amino acids. With 3 bases removed from V and 4 bases from J, the gap between germline ends came to 13 bases. The DNA for the CDR3 is TGCGCCAGCAGCCATGGACCCAGGGTGTACAATGAGCAGTTCTTC. It encodes CASSHGPRVYNEQFF.

V gene TRBV6-5 combines with J gene TRBJ1-5; D is unresolved. The germline gives CDR1 MNHEY, CDR2 SVGAGI. This CDR3 region has 14 residues. V lost 0 bases to trimming and J lost 6 bases, with 9 bases between them. The CDR3 loop is CASSYSSVSQPQHF. CDR3 DNA sequence: TGTGCCAGCAGTTACTCGTCCGTATCTCAGCCCCAGCATTTT.

CDR3 DNA sequence: TGTGCCAGCAGGACGACAGGCCTTAACACTGAAGCTTTCTTT. It encodes CASRTTGLNTEAFF. The chain uses TRBV27 and TRBJ1-1; weak D call: TRBD1 (6 bases). The CDR3 runs to 14 residues. Germline values: CDR1 MNHEY, CDR2 SMNVEV (reference sequence). Trimming removed 6 bases from V and 2 bases from J, with 13 bases in between.

V is TRBV27 and J is TRBJ1-5; D remains ambiguous. CDR1 and CDR2 from the germline V gene are MNHEY and SMNVEV (reference sequence). This CDR3 has 16 amino acids. V gave up 0 bases and J gave up 2 bases, with 11 bases separating them. The CDR3 DNA is TGTGCCAGCAGTTTATCTAGAGACACCCGCAATCAGCCCCAGCATTTT. As protein: CASSLSRDTRNQPQHF.

The V and J genes are TRBV6-5 and TRBJ1-2, with 7 bases aligning to TRBD1. Per the germline V gene, CDR1 is MNHEY and CDR2 is SVGAGI. The CDR3 is 14 amino acids. Germline trimming cut 6 bases from V and 4 bases from J; bases unmatched to any gene: 8. This CDR3 is CASRPPGQPYGYTF. The CDR3 DNA reads TGTGCCAGCAGGCCTCCGGGACAGCCCTATGGCTACACCTTC.

This chain uses TRBV28 with TRBJ2-3, with 8 bases fitting TRBD1. This CDR3 comprises 17 residues. Germline-derived CDR1 and CDR2 are MDHEN and SYDVKM. Unmatched junction bases numbered 10, after V lost 5 bases and J lost 0 bases. CDR3 in amino acids: CASSINPQGVSTDTQYF. The CDR3 bases are TGTGCCAGCAGTATCAACCCACAGGGGGTTAGCACAGATACGCAGTATTTT. Filled out from reference TRBV28 and TRBJ2-3, the complete variable domain reads DVKVTQSSRYLVKRTGEKVFLECVQDMDHENMFWYRQDPGLGLRLIYFSYDVKMKEKGDIPEGYSVSREKKERFSLILESASTNQTSMYLCASSINPQGVSTDTQYFGPGTRLTVL.

The J gene is TRBJ2-7, the V gene TRBV2; D gene unclear. CDR1 is SNHLY and CDR2 is FYNNEI in the germline V gene. Trimming shortened V by 0 bases and J by 7 bases, and 7 bases separated the two germline ends. The length of the CDR3 is 12 residues. The CDR3 loop reads CASSEALTEQYF. CDR3 DNA sequence: TGTGCCAGCAGTGAAGCGCTCACAGAGCAGTACTTC.

The rearrangement joins TRBV5-6 to TRBJ1-6; D is possibly TRBD1 (6 bases). With 4 bases removed from V and 10 bases from J, the gap between germline ends came to 21 bases. The CDR3 sequence is 16 residues long. CDR1 and CDR2 from the germline V gene are SGHDT and YYEEEE. CDR3 DNA: TGTGCCAGCAGCCGCTTGGCGGGAGGGACAAGATCACCCCTCCACTTT. Protein sequence: CASSRLAGGTRSPLHF. The full variable domain, in which reference TRBV5-6 and TRBJ1-6 provide the parts outside the CDR3, is DAGVTQSPTHLIKTRGQQVTLRCSPKSGHDTVSWYQQALGQGPQFIFQYYEEEERQRGNFPDRFSGHQFPNYSSELNVNALLLGDSALYLCASSRLAGGTRSPLHFGNGTRLTVT.

This clone has a handful of counts. The chain couples TRBV10-2 to TRBJ2-7; D possibly corresponds to TRBD2 (5 bases). Germline values: CDR1 WSHSY, CDR2 SAAADI. Trimming left V 2 bases short and J 3 bases short, with 11 bases between. The CDR3 totals 14 residues. The chain's CDR3 is CASSERSEGYEQYF. The CDR3 bases are TGCGCCAGCAGTGAGCGGTCCGAGGGCTACGAGCAGTACTTC.

This clone was detected only a few times. This sequence joins TRBV4-1 and TRBJ2-3; maybe TRBD1 (6 bases). This CDR3 spans 15 amino acids. V was shortened by 2 bases and J by 2 bases, with 11 bases between the two germline ends. Germline CDR1 and CDR2: MGHRA and YSYEKL. CDR3 sequence: CASSQTDRATDTQYF. The CDR3 nucleotides read TGCGCCAGCAGCCAAACGGACAGAGCCACAGATACGCAGTATTTT.

The gene calls are TRBV6-1 and TRBJ2-5; maybe TRBD1 (5 bases). Trimming took off 1 base at V and 5 bases at J, with 14 bases between the two ends. The V gene's germline CDR1 is MNHNS and CDR2 SASEGT. The CDR3 contains 15 residues. The CDR3 DNA follows: TGTGCCAGCAGTGAAGATTCTGACAGCTGGGAGACCCAGTACTTC. Translating it yields CASSEDSDSWETQYF.

V is TRBV9 and J is TRBJ2-2; 7 bases align to TRBD1. Trimming took 4 bases from V and 7 from J; bases not matched to a gene: 7. CDR3 size: 14 residues. The germline V gene has CDR1 SGDLS and CDR2 YYNGEE. CDR3 coding DNA: TGTGCCAGCAGCCCCTTTGGACAGGTCGGGGAGCTGTTTTTT. Translating gives CASSPFGQVGELFF.

The chain joins TRBV9 to TRBJ2-7; D ambiguous. Germline CDR1 reads SGDLS; CDR2 reads YYNGEE. This CDR3 contains 14 residues. Trimming stripped 4 bases from V and 3 bases from J, with 14 bases between. CDR3 nucleotides: TGTGCCAGCAGCCCCCACGATCCGGGCTACGAGCAGTACTTC. Protein product: CASSPHDPGYEQYF.

In its sample, this clone was seen a few times. This chain links TRBV6-5 with TRBJ1-3; 7 bases match TRBD1. V lost 5 bases, J lost 4 bases, and 5 bases stayed unmatched. CDR3 length: 14 amino acids. Germline CDR1 MNHEY, CDR2 SVGAGI. In DNA, the CDR3 is TGTGCCAGCAGTCCGAGGGGGCCCGGAAACACCATATATTTT. Its translation is CASSPRGPGNTIYF.

V is TRBV5-6 and J is TRBJ1-5, with TRBD1 matching 7 bases. Trimming took 4 bases from V and 3 from J; bases not matched to a gene: 7. The length of the CDR3 is 15 residues. Germline CDR1 is SGHDT and CDR2 is YYEEEE. The chain's CDR3 is CASSRRQGLNQPQHF. In nucleotides, the CDR3 is TGTGCCAGCAGCCGCCGACAGGGCCTCAATCAGCCCCAGCATTTT.